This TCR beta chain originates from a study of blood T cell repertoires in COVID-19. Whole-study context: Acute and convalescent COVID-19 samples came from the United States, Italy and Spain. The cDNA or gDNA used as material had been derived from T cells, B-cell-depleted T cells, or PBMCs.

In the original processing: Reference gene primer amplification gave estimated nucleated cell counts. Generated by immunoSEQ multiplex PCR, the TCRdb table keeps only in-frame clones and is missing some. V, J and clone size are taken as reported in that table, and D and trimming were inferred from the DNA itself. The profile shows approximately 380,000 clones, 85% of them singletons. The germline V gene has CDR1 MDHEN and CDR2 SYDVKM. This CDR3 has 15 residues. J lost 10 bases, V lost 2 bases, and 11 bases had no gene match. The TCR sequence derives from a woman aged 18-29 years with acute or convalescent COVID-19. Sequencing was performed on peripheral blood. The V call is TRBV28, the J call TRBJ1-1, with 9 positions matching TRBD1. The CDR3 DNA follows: TGTGCCAGCAGTTTAGGACTCGGGACAGGGAGAACAGCTTTCTTT. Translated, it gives CASSLGLGTGRTAFF.